This T cell receptor gamma chain was identified during a study of gamma-delta T cells after stem cell transplantation. The germline CDR1 and CDR2 sequences are GITISATS and ISYDGTV (reference sequence). This CDR3 region has 13 residues. With V trimmed by 2 bases and J by 3 bases, 4 bases remained unmatched. TCRdb re-called the RT-PCR reads using CATT. The sample lists approximately 2,800 gamma-chain clones; about 17% were seen once. This clone is termed medium-sized. Specimen: gamma-delta T cells. This sequence was found in a human donor. It is not recorded whose cells these are; they may come from a transplant donor. V and J are TRGV9 and TRGJ1 or TRGJ2. CDR3 nucleotides: TGTGCCTTGTGGGAGGCCTTTTATTATAAGAAACTCTTT. Protein sequence: CALWEAFYYKKLF.